The 21 T cell receptor beta chains listed next were all sequenced from one sample in a study of blood T cell repertoires in COVID-19. The protocol was immunoSEQ multiplex PCR, while the TCRdb copy is restricted to in-frame clones and leaves out a portion. Of about 58,000 clones listed, around 79% are singletons. Sequenced input: peripheral blood. The source of these receptors is a human donor in a cohort sampled during active COVID-19.

The chain combines TRBV7-6 with TRBJ1-1, with TRBD1 identical over 10 bases. This CDR3 region has 14 residues. V trimming: 5 bases; J trimming: 5 bases; junction bases outside the gene matches: 5. Germline V gene lookup returns CDR1 SGHVS and CDR2 FNYEAQ. The CDR3 DNA is TGTGCCAGCAGCCCCCGACAGGGGGCGACTGAAGCTTTCTTT. This encodes CASSPRQGATEAFF.

The rearrangement joins TRBV5-1 to TRBJ1-3; 9 nucleotides align to TRBD1. There are 15 residues in the CDR3. V gave up 4 bases and J gave up 2 bases; unmatched junction bases: 4. Germline CDR1 is SGHRS and CDR2 is YFSETQ. CDR3 DNA sequence: TGCGCCAGCAGCCCCTACAGGGGGCCTGGAAACACCATATATTTT. It yields the protein CASSPYRGPGNTIYF.

This chain connects TRBV30 to TRBJ2-7, with D uncertain. The CDR3 is made up of 13 amino acids. With 0 bases removed from V and 0 bases from J, the gap between germline ends came to 6 bases. Per the germline V gene, CDR1 is GTSNPN and CDR2 is SVGIG (reference sequence). The CDR3 coding sequence is TGTGCCTGGAGTGTTGGCAACTCCTACGAGCAGTACTTC. Translation gives CAWSVGNSYEQYF.

The gene calls are TRBV12-3 or TRBV12-4 and TRBJ1-1, with TRBD1 matching over 7 bases. The CDR3 covers 13 residues. V dropped 9 bases and J dropped 1; count of bases not matched to a gene: 5. Here the CDR3 reads CASAGTENTEAFF. CDR3 in DNA: TGTGCCAGTGCCGGGACAGAGAACACTGAAGCTTTCTTT.

This chain connects TRBV5-1 to TRBJ2-7; the match to TRBD2 covers 13 bases. CDR1 SGHRS and CDR2 YFSETQ come from the germline V gene. After removal of 2 bases from V and 4 bases from J, the junction contained 3 bases not matched to a gene. This CDR3 region has 15 residues. The CDR3 DNA reads TGCGCCAGCAGCTTACTAGCGGGGGGGCCTTACGAGCAGTACTTC. It translates to CASSLLAGGPYEQYF.

V and J are TRBV6-5 and TRBJ1-1, with D hard to call. Germline loops: CDR1 MNHEY, CDR2 SVGAGI. The CDR3 covers 16 residues. V shed 0 bases and J shed 1 base, with 12 bases lying between them. In nucleotides, the CDR3 is TGTGCCAGCAGTTACTCGCGGAGGCACAGGAACACTGAAGCTTTCTTT. Amino acids: CASSYSRRHRNTEAFF.

The DNA of the CDR3 is TGTGCCAGCTCACCAATCGGGACAGGGGGCGATCGTGGAGGTGGCTACACCTTC. Translated: CASSPIGTGGDRGGGYTF. The V and J genes are TRBV18 and TRBJ1-2, with 12 bases fitting TRBD1. Germline V CDR1 and CDR2: KGHSH, LQKENI. The CDR3 loop spans 18 amino acids. The junction had 14 bases not matched to a gene; V was cut back by 2 bases and J by 7 bases.

This clone was seen only once. This rearrangement joins TRBV11-2 to TRBJ2-3; 9 positions match TRBD2. Germline V gene lookup returns CDR1 SGHAT and CDR2 FQNNGV. Trimming took 1 base from V and 0 from J; bases not matched to a gene: 11. The CDR3 is 19 amino acids. CDR3 sequence: CASSLGPGGGAASTDTQYF. DNA for the CDR3: TGTGCCAGCAGCTTAGGGCCCGGCGGGGGGGCAGCTAGCACAGATACGCAGTATTTT.

The chain recombines TRBV5-8 with TRBJ2-7, with 8 bases that match TRBD1. The CDR3 has 15 amino acids. CDR1 is SGHTS and CDR2 is YDEGEE in the germline V gene. With V trimmed by 4 bases and J by 7 bases, 13 bases remained unmatched. CDR3 nucleotide sequence: TGTGCCAGCAGCAAGGGTGGGACAGGTGATTCGGAGCAGTACTTC. This translates into CASSKGGTGDSEQYF.

V and J are TRBV6-5 and TRBJ2-7; tentatively, D is TRBD2 (7 bases). CDR3 size: 13 residues. The V end was cut by 4 bases, the J end by 7 bases, with 14 bases between. CDR1 and CDR2 from the germline V gene are MNHEY and SVGAGI. For the CDR3, the DNA is TGTGCCAGCAGTTTGGGGGGGGCGGGGGAGCAGTACTTC. This codes for CASSLGGAGEQYF.

The CDR3 loop is CASSLSRGLTGGYTF. CDR3 sequence (DNA): TGTGCCAGCAGTTTATCGAGAGGCCTAACAGGTGGCTACACCTTC. The rearrangement uses TRBV27 and TRBJ1-2; a possible D gene is TRBD1 (5 bases). This CDR3 is 15 amino acids long. The V end was cut by 0 bases, the J end by 7 bases, with 15 bases between. Germline-derived CDR1 and CDR2 are MNHEY and SMNVEV (reference sequence).

In its sample, this clone was seen a few times. The chain is built from TRBV6-5 and TRBJ1-4, with TRBD1 matching over 8 bases. Germline V lookup: CDR1 MNHEY, CDR2 SVGAGI. CDR3 length equals 15 residues. The trim removed 0 bases at V and 7 bases at J, leaving 4 bases unmatched. CDR3 sequence: CASSYSIRGPEKLFF. The CDR3 DNA sequence: TGTGCCAGCAGTTACTCGATCAGGGGGCCTGAAAAACTGTTTTTT.

CDR3 sequence (DNA): TGCACCAGCAGCCAAACCAGGGGGAGCAACTATGGCTACACCTTC. This translates into CTSSQTRGSNYGYTF. This chain connects TRBV1 to TRBJ1-2; no DNA check was done on the table's D call, TRBD1. TRBV1 is classified as a pseudogene. The CDR3 is 15 amino acids.

The chain recombines TRBV6-1 with TRBJ2-7; D is uncertain. The CDR3 consists of 13 residues. In germline, CDR1 is MNHNS, CDR2 SASEGT. The V gene lost 1 base and the J gene lost 3 bases, with 7 bases spanning the gap. CDR3: CASSEGPVYEQYF. The CDR3 nucleotides read TGTGCCAGCAGTGAAGGGCCAGTCTACGAGCAGTACTTC.

V usage is TRBV3-1 (or the pseudogene TRBV3-2) and J usage is TRBJ1-6; TRBD1 aligns across 7 bases. The CDR3 covers 14 residues. CDR1 is LGHDT and CDR2 is YNNKEL in the germline V gene (reference sequence). The trim removed 5 bases at V and 10 bases at J, leaving 8 bases unmatched. The CDR3 loop is CASSFGQVASPLHF. CDR3 bases: TGTGCCAGCAGCTTTGGACAGGTAGCGTCACCCCTCCACTTT.

This clone was counted a single time. The chain's CDR3 is CASSGRGEQYF. DNA for the CDR3: TGTGCCAGCAGTGGTAGGGGCGAGCAGTACTTC. The V and J genes are TRBV28 and TRBJ2-7; the D gene is possibly TRBD1 (5 bases). The V end was cut by 5 bases, the J end by 6 bases, with 8 bases between. Germline V lookup: CDR1 MDHEN, CDR2 SYDVKM. The CDR3 runs to 11 residues. Full variable domain (missing parts from reference TRBV28 and TRBJ2-7): DVKVTQSSRYLVKRTGEKVFLECVQDMDHENMFWYRQDPGLGLRLIYFSYDVKMKEKGDIPEGYSVSREKKERFSLILESASTNQTSMYLCASSGRGEQYFGPGTRLTVT.

This rearrangement joins TRBV12-3 or TRBV12-4 to TRBJ2-2, with D maybe TRBD1 (5 bases). There are 12 residues in the CDR3. V dropped 5 bases and J dropped 9 bases, with 10 bases sitting between them. The CDR3: CASSQGRRELFF. The CDR3 bases are TGTGCCAGCAGTCAGGGTAGGAGGGAGCTGTTTTTT.

V gene TRBV3-1 (or the pseudogene TRBV3-2) combines with J gene TRBJ2-7, with 9 bases aligning to TRBD2. The trim removed 2 bases at V and 4 bases at J, leaving 6 bases unmatched. Germline CDR1 reads LGHDT; CDR2 reads YNNKEL (reference sequence). The CDR3 runs to 15 residues. The CDR3 DNA follows: TGTGCCAGCAGCCAACCACTAGCGGGTTCTTACGAGCAGTACTTC. Translating gives CASSQPLAGSYEQYF.

The chain employs TRBV21-1 and TRBJ2-1; the D call TRBD1 from the table was never checked on the DNA. TRBV21-1 is tagged as a pseudogene. The CDR3 length is 12 residues. The CDR3 spells CASGGQNNEQFF. The CDR3 nucleotides read TGTGCCAGCGGGGGACAGAACAATGAGCAGTTCTTC.

The chain employs TRBV29-1 and TRBJ2-7, with a weak D call TRBD2 (6 bases). CDR1 is SQVTM, CDR2 ANQGSEA, per germline. The V end was cut by 4 bases, the J end by 4 bases, with 11 bases between. The length of the CDR3 is 12 residues. In DNA, the CDR3 is TGCAGCGTTGTTCGGGGGACTTACGAGCAGTACTTC. This encodes CSVVRGTYEQYF.

The V call is TRBV27, the J call TRBJ2-7; 7 bases are a match to TRBD1. Germline lookup yields CDR1 MNHEY and CDR2 SMNVEV (reference sequence). J gave up 2 bases and V 6 bases, and 4 bases lay outside the gene matches. The CDR3 totals 13 residues. DNA of the CDR3: TGTGCCAGCAGGATCACAGGGGCCTACGAGCAGTACTTC. It codes for CASRITGAYEQYF.